This TCR beta chain was captured in a study of T cells in localized non-small cell lung cancer. Overall study results and limits: Measurement of T cell clonality placed uninvolved adjacent lung highest, above the level in tumor. Researchers found a median around 57 of the top 100 tumor clones in adjacent lung. Sequencing was restricted to one tumor region; therefore, heterogeneity remains possible.

Comments on this clone: The target antigen is unknown.

CDR3 length: 13 residues. With 0 bases removed from V and 0 bases from J, the gap between germline ends came to 3 bases. Germline CDR1 reads GTSNPN; CDR2 reads SVGIG (reference sequence). Assay: immunoSEQ multiplex PCR; the TCRdb copy retains only in-frame clones and omits some. The sample shows 90,000 to 95,000 clones, 87% of them seen only once. The starting material was peripheral blood, obtained before any cancer treatment. The TCR was taken from a man between 40 and 75 years old with stage I squamous cell lung carcinoma. The V and J genes are TRBV30 and TRBJ1-5; D gene uncertain. CDR3 loop: CAWSVNSNQPQHF. The DNA of the CDR3 is TGTGCCTGGAGTGTGAATAGCAATCAGCCCCAGCATTTT.